This TCR beta chain emerged from a study of T cell responses to AZD1222 COVID-19 vaccine. Overall study: Samples with a second dose at about 4 or about 12 weeks were pooled together. Study-level points and caveats: Donor demographics were predominantly white British with a female majority; clonal diversity may be underestimated. Repertoires in all cases were sampled only once the peak T cell response had passed. The study identified only five to seven AZD1222 recipients as seropositive at baseline.

Of note for this clone: Its antigen is unidentified.

Assay: immunoSEQ multiplex PCR; the TCRdb copy retains only in-frame clones and omits some. This repertoire shows about 190,000 clones, over 75% found once; its top ten account for roughly 6.9%. CDR3 length: 14 amino acids. CDR1 is SGHDT, CDR2 YYEEEE, per germline. Germline trimming cut 6 bases from V and 3 bases from J; bases unmatched to any gene: 7. The chain joins TRBV5-6 to TRBJ2-7; TRBD1 aligns across 9 bases. Sequenced here: peripheral blood, sampled on day 0 of AZD1222 vaccination. The TCR was taken from an adult in good health. Written as DNA, the CDR3 is TGTGCCAGCAACCCACAGGGGGCGGTCTACGAGCAGTACTTC. Protein: CASNPQGAVYEQYF.